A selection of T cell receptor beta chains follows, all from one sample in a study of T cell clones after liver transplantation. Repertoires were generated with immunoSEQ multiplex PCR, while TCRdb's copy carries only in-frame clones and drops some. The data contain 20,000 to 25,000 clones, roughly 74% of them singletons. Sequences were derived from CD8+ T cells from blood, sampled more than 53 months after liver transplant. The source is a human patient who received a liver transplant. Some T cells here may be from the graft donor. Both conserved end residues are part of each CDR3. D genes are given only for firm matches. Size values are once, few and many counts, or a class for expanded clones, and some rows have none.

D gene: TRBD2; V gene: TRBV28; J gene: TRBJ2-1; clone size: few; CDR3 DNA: TGTGCCAGCAGTCTCGGACTAGCGGGGATGTACAATGAGCAGTTCTTC; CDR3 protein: CASSLGLAGMYNEQFF
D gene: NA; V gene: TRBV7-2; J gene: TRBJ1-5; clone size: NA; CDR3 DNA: TGTGCCAGCAGCTTAGTGGGGGGCGGGCAGCCCCAGCATTTT; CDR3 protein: CASSLVGGGQPQHF
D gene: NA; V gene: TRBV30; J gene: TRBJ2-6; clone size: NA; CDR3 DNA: TGTGCCTGGAGTATACCACCTGGGGCCAACGTCCTGACTTTC; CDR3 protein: CAWSIPPGANVLTF
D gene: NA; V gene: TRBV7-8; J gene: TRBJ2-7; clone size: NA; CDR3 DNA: TGTGCCAGCAGCTTACGACCCGCCGAGCAGTACTTC; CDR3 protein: CASSLRPAEQYF
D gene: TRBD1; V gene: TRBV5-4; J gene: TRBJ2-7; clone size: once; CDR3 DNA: TGTGCCAGCAGCCCATCCACGGGACAGGGGGTTGAGCAGTACTTC; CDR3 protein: CASSPSTGQGVEQYF
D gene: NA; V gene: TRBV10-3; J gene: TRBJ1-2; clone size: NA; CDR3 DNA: TGTGCCACCACCCGGGACAACTATGGCTACACCTTC; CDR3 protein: CATTRDNYGYTF
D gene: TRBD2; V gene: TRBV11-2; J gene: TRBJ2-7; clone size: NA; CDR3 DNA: TGTGCCAGCAGCCCCACTCAGGGACTAGCGGCTCCCCTCTTCGAGCAGTACTTC; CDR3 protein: CASSPTQGLAAPLFEQYF
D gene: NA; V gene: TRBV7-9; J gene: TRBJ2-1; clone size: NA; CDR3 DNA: TGTGCCAGCAGCTTAGCGCAAGGGGGACTGGGCAATGAGCAGTTCTTC; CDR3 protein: CASSLAQGGLGNEQFF
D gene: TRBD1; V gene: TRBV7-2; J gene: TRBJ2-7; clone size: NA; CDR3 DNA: TGTGCCAGCAGCTTCCAGGACAGGGGGCTCTACGAGCAGTACTTC; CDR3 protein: CASSFQDRGLYEQYF
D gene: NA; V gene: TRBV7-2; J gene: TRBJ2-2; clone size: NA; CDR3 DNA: TGTGCCAGCAGCTTTTCAGGGGCAAAGGGCACCGGGGAGCTGTTTTTT; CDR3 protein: CASSFSGAKGTGELFF
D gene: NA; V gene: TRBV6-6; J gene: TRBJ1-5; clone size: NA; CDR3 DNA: TGTGCCAGCAGTTACTCGACAGGCCACAATCAGCCCCAGCATTTT; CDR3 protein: CASSYSTGHNQPQHF
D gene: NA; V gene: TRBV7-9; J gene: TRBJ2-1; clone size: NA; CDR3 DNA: TGTGCCAGCAGCTTAGGAGATTACAATGAGCAGTTCTTC; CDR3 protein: CASSLGDYNEQFF
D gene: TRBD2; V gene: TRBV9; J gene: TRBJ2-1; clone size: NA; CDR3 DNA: TGTGCCAGCAGCGAGGGACTAGCGGGGGACAATGAGCAGTTCTTC; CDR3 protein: CASSEGLAGDNEQFF
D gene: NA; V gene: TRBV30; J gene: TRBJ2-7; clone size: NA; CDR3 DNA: TGTGCCTGGAGTGTTTCGACGGATTCCTACGAGCAGTACTTC; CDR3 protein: CAWSVSTDSYEQYF
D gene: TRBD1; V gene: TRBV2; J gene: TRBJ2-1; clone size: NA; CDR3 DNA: TGTGCCAGCAGTGAGGGGACAGGGGATGAGCAGTTCTTC; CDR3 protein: CASSEGTGDEQFF
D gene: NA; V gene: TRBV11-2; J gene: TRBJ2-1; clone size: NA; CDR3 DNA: TGTGCCAGCAGCTTAGCAGTAGGGGGGGGCCGGTTCAATGAGCAGTTCTTC; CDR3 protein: CASSLAVGGGRFNEQFF
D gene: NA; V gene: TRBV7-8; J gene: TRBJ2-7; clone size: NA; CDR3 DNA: TGTGCCACCAGGGGATTCGGGGACCTTCTACACGAGCAGTACTTC; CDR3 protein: CATRGFGDLLHEQYF
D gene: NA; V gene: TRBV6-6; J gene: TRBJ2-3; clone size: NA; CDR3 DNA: TGTGCCAGCAGTCCTATTATTATAGCAAGCACAGATACGCAGTATTTT; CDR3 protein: CASSPIIIASTDTQYF